This T cell receptor (beta chain) was sequenced during a study of T cell responses to AZD1222 COVID-19 vaccine. Measured with immunoSEQ multiplex PCR; TCRdb has only the in-frame clones, and not every one. The profile shows approximately 150,000 clones, around nine tenths of them singletons. A note on this clone: No antigen is known for it.

Study-wide points: Donors in the cohort were predominantly white British and more often female, and clonal diversity was possibly underestimated.

Trimming stripped 5 bases from V and 9 bases from J, with 17 bases between. Germline CDR1 reads SEHNR; CDR2 reads FQNEAQ (reference sequence). This CDR3 spans 14 amino acids. This clonotype originated in an adult who received the AZD1222 COVID-19 vaccine. The chain employs TRBV7-9 and TRBJ1-5, with D hard to call. Here the sequenced sample was peripheral blood, taken 28 days after the second AZD1222 dose. The CDR3 DNA is TGTGCCAGCAGCCTGACCGGCTCCGATGGGCCCCAGCATTTT. Its translation: CASSLTGSDGPQHF.